The clone carrying this T cell receptor beta chain was seen at least ten times. Its target is not known. Trimming took 4 bases from V and 5 from J, leaving 15 bases between them. The CDR3 totals 14 residues. Germline V gene lookup returns CDR1 MNHEY and CDR2 SVGEGT. No fewer than 6.5 million PBMCs went into each sample. Using a J-beta primer mix together with a sample-barcoded 5' primer, a second PCR was run for about 6 to 11 cycles. One entry per CDR3 protein results from TCRdb running MiXCR on the 5' RACE reads. The sample has roughly 900,000 distinct CDR3 sequences, around 26% seen once. The data originate from a study of blood T cells in healthy people across ages. Study-wide findings and caveats: Getting older went along with TCR beta diversity per million T cells dropping roughly linearly. It was found that TCR beta diversity correlated strongly with the percentage of naive T cells.

The source is a woman older than 75 in good health. The sequencing input was blood. V is TRBV6-2 or TRBV6-3 and J is TRBJ2-7; D may match TRBD1 or TRBD2 (5 bases each). Written as DNA, the CDR3 is TGTGCCAGCAGTTCATACCAGGGAGAGCACGAGCAGTACTTC. Its protein is CASSSYQGEHEQYF.